These 10 T cell receptor beta chains share one sample of origin, sequenced in a study of cytomegalovirus exposure and HLA in healthy donors. This PCR relied on a set of 60 Vbeta primers and 13 Jbeta primers. Generated by immunoSEQ multiplex PCR, the TCRdb table keeps only in-frame clones and is missing some. This sample's table has around 76,000 clones. Sequencing was done on a sample of PBMCs. The receptors were sampled from a boy between 10 and 17 years old in good health and CMV-seronegative.

This sequence joins TRBV19 and TRBJ1-2; TRBD1 matches 10 bases. The CDR3 covers 14 residues. Losses at the gene ends were 7 bases for V and 4 bases for J; bases not matched to a gene: 6. The germline V gene has CDR1 LNHDA and CDR2 SQIVND (reference sequence). The CDR3 is CASTKTGGSYGYTF. For the CDR3, the DNA is TGTGCCAGTACCAAGACAGGGGGCTCCTATGGCTACACCTTC.

The rearrangement joins TRBV30 to TRBJ2-5, with D perhaps TRBD1 (5 bases). The CDR3 totals 12 residues. V was shortened by 1 base and J by 13 bases, with 16 bases between the two germline ends. CDR1 GTSNPN and CDR2 SVGIG come from the germline V gene (reference sequence). The CDR3 spells CAWSEQAALRYF. The CDR3 bases are TGTGCCTGGAGTGAACAGGCGGCTCTTAGGTACTTC.

The chain is built from TRBV7-9 and TRBJ1-1; D gene uncertain. Between the trimmed V and J ends, which lost 0 bases and 9 bases, there was a span of 20 bases. The V gene's germline CDR1 is SEHNR and CDR2 FQNEAQ (reference sequence). This CDR3 is built from 16 residues. The CDR3 DNA reads as TGTGCCAGCAGCTTAGCGCTAATGCAGGCCTCCGTGAAAGCTTTCTTT. Protein: CASSLALMQASVKAFF.

This sequence joins TRBV2 and TRBJ2-7, with TRBD1 matching over 8 bases. V lost 1 base to trimming and J lost 4 bases; unmatched junction nucleotides: 6. Germline CDR1 reads SNHLY; CDR2 reads FYNNEI. The CDR3 consists of 15 residues. In DNA form, the CDR3 reads TGTGCCAGCAGTGAAGGTCAGGGGGCGAGGTACGAGCAGTACTTC. Translation gives CASSEGQGARYEQYF.

V is TRBV5-1 and J is TRBJ2-2, with 12 positions matching TRBD1. V shed 4 bases, J shed 2 bases, and the junction held 3 bases outside the gene matches. Germline CDR1 SGHRS, CDR2 YFSETQ. The length of the CDR3 is 16 residues. The CDR3 DNA reads TGCGCCAGCAGCACCGGGACAGGGGGCAACACCGGGGAGCTGTTTTTT. The encoded protein is CASSTGTGGNTGELFF.

Here the CDR3 reads CASSLRGGVDEKLFF. The CDR3 DNA sequence: TGTGCCAGCAGCTTAAGGGGTGGCGTGGATGAAAAACTGTTTTTT. This chain links TRBV7-8 with TRBJ1-4, with a weak D call TRBD1 (5 bases). V lost 2 bases, J lost 6 bases, and 13 bases lay in between. The CDR3 covers 15 residues. Germline V gives CDR1 SGHVS, CDR2 FQNEAQ.

The V call is TRBV18, the J call TRBJ2-6; 8 bases align to TRBD1. The V gene end was trimmed by 6 bases and the J gene end by 0 bases; junction bases not matched to a gene: 10. Per the germline V gene, CDR1 is KGHSH and CDR2 is LQKENI. This CDR3 has 18 residues. The CDR3 DNA is TGTGCCAGCTCGGTGGACAGGGCTTTAAGCTCTGGGGCCAACGTCCTGACTTTC. Translating it yields CASSVDRALSSGANVLTF.

The CDR3 DNA sequence: TGTGCCAGCAGCCCGACGGCGGGGGCAGGGAAACAAGAGACCCAGTACTTC. Protein sequence: CASSPTAGAGKQETQYF. The chain carries TRBV9 and TRBJ2-5, with D maybe TRBD2 (7 bases). There are 17 residues in the CDR3. The ends were cut back, 4 bases at V and 2 bases at J, with 21 bases in the middle. Germline-derived CDR1 and CDR2 are SGDLS and YYNGEE.

This chain uses TRBV14 with TRBJ1-1; tentative D call: TRBD1 (5 bases). Deletions cut 5 bases from V and 4 bases from J, with 11 bases between. CDR1 SGHDN and CDR2 FVKESK come from the germline V gene. This CDR3 spans 13 amino acids. CDR3 protein: CASSETVSTEAFF. The CDR3 DNA reads TGTGCCAGCAGCGAGACAGTATCCACTGAAGCTTTCTTT. Variable domain in full (rest from reference TRBV14 and TRBJ1-1): EAGVTQFPSHSVIEKGQTVTLRCDPISGHDNLYWYRRVMGKEIKFLLHFVKESKQDESGMPNNRFLAERTGGTYSTLKVQPAELEDSGVYFCASSETVSTEAFFGQGTRLTVV.

The rearrangement joins TRBV30 to TRBJ1-3; D is uncertain. With 1 base removed from V and 4 bases from J, the gap between germline ends came to 8 bases. Looked up from germline, CDR1 is GTSNPN and CDR2 is SVGIG (reference sequence). This CDR3 is 13 amino acids long. This CDR3 reads CAWSATRGNTIYF. As DNA, the CDR3 is TGTGCCTGGAGTGCAACCAGGGGAAACACCATATATTTT.